The 10 T cell receptor beta chains in this list originate from one sample, sequenced in a study of T cells after yellow fever vaccination. MiXCR, applied by TCRdb to the 5' RACE reads, yields one record per CDR3 protein. The sample contains 500,000 to 650,000 distinct CDR3 sequences, roughly a sixth of which appear only once. Sample: PBMCs, taken about 5 days after the first yellow fever vaccination. Receptor source: a man aged 18 to 35 who received the YFV17D yellow fever vaccine.

The genes are TRBV7-8 and TRBJ2-7; D may be TRBD1 (5 bases). Germline V gene lookup returns CDR1 SGHVS and CDR2 FQNEAQ. This CDR3 has 14 residues. V was trimmed by 5 bases and J by 2 bases, leaving 13 bases between them. CDR3 residues: CASSVIPRAYEQYF. The CDR3, as DNA: TGTGCCAGCAGCGTAATCCCCAGGGCCTACGAGCAGTACTTC.

This clonotype was detected only a few times. V is TRBV30 and J is TRBJ2-4; no reliable D call. Trimming left V 6 bases short and J 0 bases short, with 12 bases between. In germline, CDR1 is GTSNPN, CDR2 SVGIG (reference sequence). The CDR3 is 14 amino acids. The CDR3 loop is CACPPLLAKNIQYF. The CDR3 region has the DNA TGTGCCTGCCCCCCTTTACTAGCCAAAAACATTCAGTACTTC.

The J gene is TRBJ2-2, the V gene TRBV4-1; 7 bases agree with TRBD1. After removal of 3 bases from V and 6 bases from J, the junction contained 4 bases not matched to a gene. The germline CDR1 and CDR2 sequences are MGHRA and YSYEKL. The CDR3 length is 14 residues. CDR3 protein: CASSQGTAPGELFF. The DNA of the CDR3 is TGCGCCAGCAGCCAGGGGACAGCCCCCGGGGAGCTGTTTTTT.

The V call is TRBV5-4, the J call TRBJ1-3, with a possible D match to TRBD1 (5 bases). The CDR3 extends over 15 amino acids. Per germline, CDR1 SGHNT and CDR2 YYREEE (reference sequence). Trimming took 3 bases from V and 0 from J, leaving 10 bases between them. This CDR3 reads CASSSDSDSGNTIYF. CDR3 nucleotides: TGTGCCAGCAGCTCCGACAGCGACTCTGGAAACACCATATATTTT.

This clonotype was picked up a small number of times. The V call is TRBV29-1, the J call TRBJ2-5; 9 bases map to TRBD1. CDR1 and CDR2 (germline): SQVTM, ANQGSEA. With V trimmed by 3 bases and J by 4 bases, 3 bases remained unmatched. CDR3 length: 13 amino acids. CDR3 nucleotides: TGCAGCGTTGAGAACAGGGGGCTAGAGACCCAGTACTTC. Translating gives CSVENRGLETQYF. Drawing the rest from reference TRBV29-1 and TRBJ2-5, the complete variable domain is SAVISQKPSRDICQRGTSLTIQCQVDSQVTMMFWYRQQPGQSLTLIATANQGSEATYESGFVIDKFPISRPNLTFSTLTVSNMSPEDSSIYLCSVENRGLETQYFGPGTRLLVL.

CDR3 loop: CASSQELVAYEQFF. CDR3 nucleotides: TGCGCCAGCAGCCAAGAGCTGGTAGCCTATGAGCAGTTCTTC. The chain carries TRBV4-1 and TRBJ2-1; D is undetermined. The CDR3 consists of 14 residues. Germline V gene lookup returns CDR1 MGHRA and CDR2 YSYEKL. With 0 bases removed from V and 8 bases from J, the gap between germline ends came to 11 bases.

The J gene is TRBJ2-5, the V gene TRBV20-1; TRBD2 aligns across 8 bases. V shed 0 bases, J shed 1 base, and the junction held 4 bases outside the gene matches. This CDR3 has 15 amino acids. CDR1 is DFQATT and CDR2 is SNEGSKA in the germline V gene (reference sequence). This chain's CDR3 is CSARDLLAGQETQYF. CDR3 coding DNA: TGCAGTGCTAGAGACCTGCTAGCGGGCCAAGAGACCCAGTACTTC.

This chain joins TRBV20-1 and TRBJ1-1; D might be TRBD1 (5 bases). Looked up from germline, CDR1 is DFQATT and CDR2 is SNEGSKA (reference sequence). Trimming took 5 bases from V and 4 from J, leaving 17 bases between them. The CDR3 has 14 residues. In DNA, the CDR3 is TGCAGTGCTTTTAAAGGGGCCGGGGTCACTGAAGCTTTCTTT. It encodes CSAFKGAGVTEAFF.

This rearrangement joins TRBV5-1 to TRBJ2-3, with D tentatively TRBD1 (6 bases). The CDR3 is 14 amino acids. Germline loops: CDR1 SGHRS, CDR2 YFSETQ. V was shortened by 5 bases and J by 2 bases, with 12 bases between the two germline ends. CDR3: CASRPRQATDTQYF. The CDR3 DNA reads TGCGCCAGCAGACCTCGACAGGCCACAGATACGCAGTATTTT.

This clonotype has a handful of counts. The chain recombines TRBV4-3 with TRBJ2-1, with 12 positions matching TRBD2. The CDR3 consists of 17 residues. Germline V lookup: CDR1 LGHNA, CDR2 YSLEER. The J segment lost 8 bases and the V segment lost 4 bases, leaving 12 bases of the junction unmatched. CDR3 sequence reads: CASSLRVASGGAYEQFF. The CDR3 DNA reads TGCGCCAGCAGCCTCCGGGTGGCTAGCGGGGGGGCCTATGAGCAGTTCTTC.